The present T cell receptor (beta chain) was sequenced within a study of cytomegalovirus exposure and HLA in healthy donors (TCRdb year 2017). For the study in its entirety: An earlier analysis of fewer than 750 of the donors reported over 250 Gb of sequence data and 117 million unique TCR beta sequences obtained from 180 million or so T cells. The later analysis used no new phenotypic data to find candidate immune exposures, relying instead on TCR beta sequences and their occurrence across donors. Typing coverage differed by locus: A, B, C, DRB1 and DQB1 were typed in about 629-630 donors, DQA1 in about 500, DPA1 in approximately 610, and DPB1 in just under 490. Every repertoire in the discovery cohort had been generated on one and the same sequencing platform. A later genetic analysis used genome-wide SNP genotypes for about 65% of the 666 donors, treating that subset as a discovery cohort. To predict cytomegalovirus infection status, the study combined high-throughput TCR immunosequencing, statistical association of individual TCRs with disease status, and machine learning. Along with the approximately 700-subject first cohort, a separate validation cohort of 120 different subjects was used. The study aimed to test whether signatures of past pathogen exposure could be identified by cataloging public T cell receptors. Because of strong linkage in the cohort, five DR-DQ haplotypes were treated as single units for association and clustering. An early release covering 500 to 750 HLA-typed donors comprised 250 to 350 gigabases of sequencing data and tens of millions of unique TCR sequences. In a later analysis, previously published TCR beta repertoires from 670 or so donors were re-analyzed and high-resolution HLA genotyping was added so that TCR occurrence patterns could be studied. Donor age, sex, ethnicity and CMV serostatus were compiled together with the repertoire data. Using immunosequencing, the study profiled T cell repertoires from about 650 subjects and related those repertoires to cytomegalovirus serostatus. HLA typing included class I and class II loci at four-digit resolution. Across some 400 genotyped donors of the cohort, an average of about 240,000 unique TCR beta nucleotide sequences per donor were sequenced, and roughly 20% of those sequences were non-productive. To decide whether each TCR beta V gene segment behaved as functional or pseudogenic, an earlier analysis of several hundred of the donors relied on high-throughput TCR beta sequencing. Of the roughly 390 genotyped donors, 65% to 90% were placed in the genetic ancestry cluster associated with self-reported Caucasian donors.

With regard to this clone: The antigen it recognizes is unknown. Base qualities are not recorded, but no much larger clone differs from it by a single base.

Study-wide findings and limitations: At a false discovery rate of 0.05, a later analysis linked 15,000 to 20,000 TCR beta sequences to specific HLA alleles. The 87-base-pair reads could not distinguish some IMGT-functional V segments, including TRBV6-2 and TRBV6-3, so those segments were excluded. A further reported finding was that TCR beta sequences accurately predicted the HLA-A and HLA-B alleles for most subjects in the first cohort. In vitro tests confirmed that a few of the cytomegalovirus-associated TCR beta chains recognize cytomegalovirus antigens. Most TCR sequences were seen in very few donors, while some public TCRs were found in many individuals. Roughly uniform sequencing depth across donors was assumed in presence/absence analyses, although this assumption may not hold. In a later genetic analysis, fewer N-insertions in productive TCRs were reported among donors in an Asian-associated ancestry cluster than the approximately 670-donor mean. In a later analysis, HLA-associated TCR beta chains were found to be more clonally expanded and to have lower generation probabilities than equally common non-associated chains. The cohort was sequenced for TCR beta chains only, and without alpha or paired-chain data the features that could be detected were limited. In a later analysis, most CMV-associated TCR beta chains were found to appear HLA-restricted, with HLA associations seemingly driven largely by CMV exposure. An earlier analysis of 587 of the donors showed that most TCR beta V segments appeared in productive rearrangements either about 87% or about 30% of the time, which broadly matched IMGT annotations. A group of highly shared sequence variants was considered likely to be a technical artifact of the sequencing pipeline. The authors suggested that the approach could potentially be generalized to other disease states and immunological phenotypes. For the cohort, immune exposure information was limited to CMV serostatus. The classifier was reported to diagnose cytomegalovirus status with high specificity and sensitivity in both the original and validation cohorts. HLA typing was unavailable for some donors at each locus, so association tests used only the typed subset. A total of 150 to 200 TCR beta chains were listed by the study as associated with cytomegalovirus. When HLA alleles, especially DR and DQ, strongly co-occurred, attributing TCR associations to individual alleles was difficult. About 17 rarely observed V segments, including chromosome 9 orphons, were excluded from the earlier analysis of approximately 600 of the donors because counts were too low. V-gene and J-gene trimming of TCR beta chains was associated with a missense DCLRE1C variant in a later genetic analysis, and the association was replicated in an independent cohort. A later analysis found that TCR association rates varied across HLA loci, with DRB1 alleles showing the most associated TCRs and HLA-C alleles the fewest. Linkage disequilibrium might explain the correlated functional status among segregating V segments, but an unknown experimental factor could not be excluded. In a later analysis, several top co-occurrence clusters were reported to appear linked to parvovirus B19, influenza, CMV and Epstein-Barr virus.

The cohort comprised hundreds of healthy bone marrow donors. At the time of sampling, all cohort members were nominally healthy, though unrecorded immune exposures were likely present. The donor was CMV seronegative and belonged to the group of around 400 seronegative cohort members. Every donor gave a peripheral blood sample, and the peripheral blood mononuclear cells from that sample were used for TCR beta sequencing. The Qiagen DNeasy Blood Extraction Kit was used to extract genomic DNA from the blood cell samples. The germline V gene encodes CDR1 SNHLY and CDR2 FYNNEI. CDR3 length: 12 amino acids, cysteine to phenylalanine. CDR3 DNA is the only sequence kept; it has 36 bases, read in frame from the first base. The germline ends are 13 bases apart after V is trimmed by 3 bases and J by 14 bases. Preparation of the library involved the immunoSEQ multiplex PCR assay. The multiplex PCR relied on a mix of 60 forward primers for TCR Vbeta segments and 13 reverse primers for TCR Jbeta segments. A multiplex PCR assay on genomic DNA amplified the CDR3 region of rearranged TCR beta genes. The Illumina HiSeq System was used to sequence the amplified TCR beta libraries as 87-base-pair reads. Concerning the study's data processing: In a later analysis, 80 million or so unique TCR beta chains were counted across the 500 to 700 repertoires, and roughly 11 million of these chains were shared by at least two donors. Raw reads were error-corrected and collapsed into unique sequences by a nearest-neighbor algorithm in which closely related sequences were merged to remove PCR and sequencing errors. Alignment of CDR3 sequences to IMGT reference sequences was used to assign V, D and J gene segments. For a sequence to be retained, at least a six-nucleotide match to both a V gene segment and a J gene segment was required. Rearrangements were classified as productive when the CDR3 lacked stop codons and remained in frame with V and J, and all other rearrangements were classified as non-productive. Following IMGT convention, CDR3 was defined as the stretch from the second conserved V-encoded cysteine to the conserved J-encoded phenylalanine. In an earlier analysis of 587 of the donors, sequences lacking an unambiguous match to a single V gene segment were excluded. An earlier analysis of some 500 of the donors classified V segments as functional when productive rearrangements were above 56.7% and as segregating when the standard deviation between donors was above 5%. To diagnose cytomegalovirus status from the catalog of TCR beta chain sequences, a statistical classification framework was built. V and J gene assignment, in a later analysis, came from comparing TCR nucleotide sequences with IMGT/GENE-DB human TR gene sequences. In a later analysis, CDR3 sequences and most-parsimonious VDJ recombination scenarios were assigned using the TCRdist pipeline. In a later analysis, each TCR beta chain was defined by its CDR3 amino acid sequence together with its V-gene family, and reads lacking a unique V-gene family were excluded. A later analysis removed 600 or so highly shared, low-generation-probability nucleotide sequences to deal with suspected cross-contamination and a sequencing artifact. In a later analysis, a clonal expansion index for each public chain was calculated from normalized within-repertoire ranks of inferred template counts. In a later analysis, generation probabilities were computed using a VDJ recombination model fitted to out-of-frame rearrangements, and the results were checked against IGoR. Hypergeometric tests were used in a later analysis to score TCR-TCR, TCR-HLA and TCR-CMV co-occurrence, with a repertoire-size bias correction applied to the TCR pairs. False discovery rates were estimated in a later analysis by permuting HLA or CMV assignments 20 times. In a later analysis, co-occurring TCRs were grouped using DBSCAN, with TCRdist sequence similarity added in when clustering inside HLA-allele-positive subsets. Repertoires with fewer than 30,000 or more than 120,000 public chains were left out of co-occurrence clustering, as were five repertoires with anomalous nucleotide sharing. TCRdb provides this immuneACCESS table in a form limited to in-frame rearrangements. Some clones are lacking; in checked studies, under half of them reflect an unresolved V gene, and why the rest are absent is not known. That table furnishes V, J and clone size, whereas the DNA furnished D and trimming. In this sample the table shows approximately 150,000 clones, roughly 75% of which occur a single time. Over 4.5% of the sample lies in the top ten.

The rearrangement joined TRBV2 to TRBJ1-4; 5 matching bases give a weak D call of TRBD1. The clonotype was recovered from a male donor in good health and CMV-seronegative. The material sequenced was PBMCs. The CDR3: CASSDQGPTLFF. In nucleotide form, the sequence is TGTGCCAGCAGTGACCAGGGCCCGACCCTGTTTTTT.